One sample yielded the 13 T cell receptor beta chains listed below, sequenced in a study of cytomegalovirus exposure and HLA in healthy donors. This PCR relied on a set of 60 Vbeta primers and 13 Jbeta primers. The repertoire was sequenced with immunoSEQ multiplex PCR; TCRdb's copy has only in-frame clones and lacks some. The table records under 130,000 clones, 83% of them present only once. What was sequenced was PBMCs. The receptors derive from a man younger than 35 in good health and CMV-seronegative.

The rearrangement links TRBV14 to TRBJ1-1; 9 nucleotides agree with TRBD1. CDR1 SGHDN and CDR2 FVKESK come from the germline V gene. The V and J ends lost 3 bases and 5 bases, in that order; junction bases with no gene match: 7. The CDR3 extends over 15 amino acids. The CDR3, as DNA: TGTGCCAGCAGCCAGCGACGGACAGGGGATACTGAAGCTTTCTTT. It is translated as CASSQRRTGDTEAFF.

V gene TRBV5-1 combines with J gene TRBJ2-7; D perhaps matches TRBD2 (5 bases). Deletions cut 4 bases from V and 4 bases from J, with 12 bases between. The CDR3 spans 13 residues. The germline V gene has CDR1 SGHRS and CDR2 YFSETQ. CDR3 in amino acids: CASSLRGDYEQYF. The CDR3 nucleotides read TGCGCCAGCAGCCTACGGGGAGATTACGAGCAGTACTTC.

This chain links TRBV27 with TRBJ2-1, with D perhaps TRBD2 (5 bases). The V gene lost 3 bases and the J gene lost 5 bases, with 14 bases spanning the gap. Looked up from germline, CDR1 is MNHEY and CDR2 is SMNVEV (reference sequence). This CDR3 has 15 amino acids. CDR3 sequence: CASSFSVEGHNEQFF. Written as DNA, the CDR3 is TGTGCCAGCAGTTTTTCGGTTGAGGGTCACAATGAGCAGTTCTTC.

Note on this clone: The sample has other DNA sequences that encode this CDR3 too. The rearrangement links TRBV7-9 to TRBJ1-1; D gene unclear. The CDR3 runs 14 residues. Trimming stripped 5 bases from V and 1 base from J, with 11 bases between. Germline CDR1 SEHNR, CDR2 FQNEAQ (reference sequence). This CDR3 reads CASSPAGANTEAFF. The CDR3, as DNA: TGTGCCAGCAGCCCGGCAGGCGCGAACACTGAAGCTTTCTTT.

The sample holds a few counts of this clone. The V and J genes are TRBV10-3 and TRBJ1-3, with TRBD1 matching 9 bases. With 6 bases clipped from V and 4 bases from J, the junction kept 10 bases outside the gene matches. CDR1 is ENHRY and CDR2 is SYGVKD in the germline V gene. The CDR3 has 16 amino acids. CDR3 region: CAISPNTGGAGNTIYF. In DNA form, the CDR3 reads TGTGCCATCAGCCCTAACACAGGGGGCGCAGGAAACACCATATATTTT.

In its sample, this clone was seen a few times. CDR3 nucleotides: TGTGCCAGCAGCCCTAGGGACTTGAGTCAGCCCCAGCATTTT. It translates to CASSPRDLSQPQHF. The chain is built from TRBV6-6 and TRBJ1-5, with D perhaps matching TRBD1 (5 bases). This CDR3 has 14 amino acids. V lost 6 bases and J lost 6, with 15 bases in between. Germline CDR1 reads MNHNY; CDR2 reads SVGAGI (reference sequence).

This clone was observed once. This rearrangement joins TRBV11-3 to TRBJ2-2; D possibly corresponds to TRBD2 (5 bases). The germline gives CDR1 SGHNT, CDR2 YENEEA. Between the trimmed V and J ends, which lost 6 bases and 5 bases, there was a span of 10 bases. The length of the CDR3 is 13 residues. CDR3 amino acids: CASRNRGTGELFF. DNA for the CDR3: TGTGCCAGCAGGAATCGGGGAACCGGGGAGCTGTTTTTT.

This clone was counted once. The chain carries TRBV6-1 and TRBJ1-2, with D perhaps matching TRBD1 (5 bases). V was clipped by 4 bases and J by 7 bases, with 19 bases between them. The germline gives CDR1 MNHNS, CDR2 SASEGT. The CDR3 runs to 15 residues. This chain's CDR3 is CASSGGLTRVFGYTF. CDR3 sequence (DNA): TGTGCCAGCAGTGGGGGCCTCACCCGGGTTTTTGGCTACACCTTC.

The chain has TRBV6-1 and TRBJ2-2, with D tentatively TRBD1 (5 bases). V shed 4 bases and J shed 6 bases, with 18 bases lying between them. CDR1 and CDR2 from the germline V gene are MNHNS and SASEGT. The CDR3 runs to 16 residues. CDR3 amino acids: CASSVWTSGPSGELFF. The DNA for the CDR3 is TGTGCCAGCAGTGTTTGGACAAGTGGGCCTTCCGGGGAGCTGTTTTTT.

J is TRBJ2-2 and V is TRBV4-3, with TRBD1 as a possible D gene (6 bases). This CDR3 has 17 amino acids. Germline V gives CDR1 LGHNA, CDR2 YSLEER. V was trimmed by 2 bases and J by 3 bases, leaving 16 bases between them. The CDR3 bases are TGCGCCAGCAGCCAAACCCCGACAGGAACCCACACCGGGGAGCTGTTTTTT. Translating gives CASSQTPTGTHTGELFF.

This clone has a single count. This chain links TRBV19 with TRBJ2-1; 7 bases agree with TRBD1. CDR1 and CDR2 from the germline V gene are LNHDA and SQIVND (reference sequence). This CDR3 contains 16 residues. V shed 5 bases and J 0 bases; nucleotides not matched to a gene: 7. CDR3 sequence (DNA): TGTGCCAGTAGTTCACAGGGGATGCGCTCCTACAATGAGCAGTTCTTC. Its translation: CASSSQGMRSYNEQFF. The full variable domain, completed using reference TRBV19 and TRBJ2-1, is DGGITQSPKYLFRKEGQNVTLSCEQNLNHDAMYWYRQDPGQGLRLIYYSQIVNDFQKGDIAEGYSVSREKKESFPLTVTSAQKNPTAFYLCASSSQGMRSYNEQFFGPGTRLTVL.

Here the CDR3 DNA reads TGTGCCAGCAGCTTCTCTCACCGGGAGGGCCAAGATACGCAGTATTTT. Translating it yields CASSFSHREGQDTQYF. The J gene is TRBJ2-3, the V gene TRBV7-6; 8 positions match TRBD2. Germline CDR1 reads SGHVS; CDR2 reads FNYEAQ. The CDR3 covers 16 residues. The V segment lost 3 bases and the J segment 5 bases; nucleotides outside the gene matches: 10.

J is TRBJ2-1 and V is TRBV2; D unresolved. This CDR3 has 14 residues. V was cut by 4 bases and J by 7 bases, with 14 bases left in between. Germline V gene lookup returns CDR1 SNHLY and CDR2 FYNNEI. The CDR3 region has the DNA TGTGCCAGCAGTGGTGACCAAATCGGGAATGAGCAGTTCTTC. Translation: CASSGDQIGNEQFF.